These T cell receptor beta chains were read from a single sample in a study of T-cell memory formation after mild COVID-19. In TCRdb, the 5' RACE reads were re-called with MiXCR into one record per CDR3 protein. This sample yields a few hundred thousand distinct CDR3 sequences, of which roughly 20% are seen a single time; approximately 22% belongs to the top ten. Input material: PBMCs or a T cell subset sorted from them (not recorded which). Receptor source: a man between 18 and 35 years old who had mild COVID-19 (a few samples of this study predate the infection). Cell type and time point are not known. Both conserved end residues are part of each CDR3. A D gene is named only where the DNA matches it firmly. Where a row states a size, it is once, few, many or the class of an expanded clone; other rows omit it.

v_gene,abundance,d_gene,j_gene,CDR3aa,CDR3nt
TRBV7-2,-,-,TRBJ2-5,CASSSGVPYETQYF,TGTGCCAGCAGCTCCGGTGTCCCCTACGAGACCCAGTACTTC
TRBV6-5,many,TRBD1,TRBJ1-1,CASSFDRGNTEAFF,TGTGCCAGCAGTTTCGACAGGGGGAACACTGAAGCTTTCTTT
TRBV6-1,-,TRBD2,TRBJ2-1,CASSETLAGGGNEQFF,TGTGCCAGCAGTGAAACTCTAGCGGGGGGCGGCAATGAGCAGTTCTTC
TRBV30,few,TRBD1,TRBJ2-2,CAWSVIGQGNTGELFF,TGTGCCTGGAGTGTAATTGGACAGGGCAACACCGGGGAGCTGTTTTTT
TRBV12-3/TRBV12-4,few,TRBD2,TRBJ2-1,CASSFSRRGLAGGMSSYNEQFF,TGTGCCAGCAGTTTTTCGAGGAGAGGACTAGCGGGGGGCATGAGCTCCTACAATGAGCAGTTCTTC
TRBV19,-,TRBD2,TRBJ2-4,CASRVSGGVKNIQYF,TGTGCCAGTAGGGTGAGCGGGGGGGTCAAAAACATTCAGTACTTC
TRBV23-1,-,TRBD2,TRBJ2-4,CASSQPARTSGGLKNIQYF,TGCGCCAGCAGTCAACCTGCCCGGACTAGCGGGGGCCTAAAAAACATTCAGTACTTC
TRBV29-1,-,-,TRBJ2-5,CSVTPEQETQYF,TGCAGCGTTACCCCGGAGCAAGAGACCCAGTACTTC
TRBV2,few,TRBD2,TRBJ2-5,CASTGTTSRRPLYF,TGTGCCAGCACGGGAACGACTAGCAGACGTCCGCTGTACTTC
TRBV6-6,-,-,TRBJ2-3,CASNPPGRSTDTQYF,TGTGCCAGCAACCCCCCGGGACGAAGCACAGATACGCAGTATTTT
TRBV7-9,-,TRBD1,TRBJ2-5,CASSWIQGNQETQYF,TGTGCCAGCAGCTGGATACAGGGGAACCAAGAGACCCAGTACTTC
TRBV4-2,-,-,TRBJ1-1,CASSQVLGGDGNTEAFF,TGTGCCAGCAGCCAAGTCTTAGGGGGGGACGGGAACACTGAAGCTTTCTTT
TRBV11-2,few,-,TRBJ1-5,CASSQGTGAGQPQHF,TGTGCCAGCAGCCAAGGGACGGGAGCAGGTCAGCCCCAGCATTTT
TRBV12-3/TRBV12-4,few,-,TRBJ2-3,CASSLGRSIYF,TGTGCCAGCAGTCTGGGGCGGTCCATCTATTTT
TRBV27,-,-,TRBJ2-5,CASSLLGRSQETQYF,TGTGCCAGCAGTTTACTGGGCCGAAGCCAAGAGACCCAGTACTTC
TRBV9,-,TRBD1,TRBJ2-3,CASSIQGAVTQYF,TGTGCCAGCAGCATACAGGGGGCGGTTACGCAGTATTTT
TRBV18,-,-,TRBJ2-2,CASSSATGGTNTGELFF,TGTGCCAGCTCATCCGCTACGGGGGGCACGAACACCGGGGAGCTGTTTTTT
TRBV12-3/TRBV12-4,-,-,TRBJ1-2,CASSLGGAPNYGYTF,TGTGCCAGCAGTTTAGGGGGCGCGCCCAACTATGGCTACACCTTC
TRBV6-5,-,-,TRBJ2-5,CASSPFDSREETQYF,TGTGCCAGCAGTCCCTTCGACAGCCGAGAAGAGACCCAGTACTTC
TRBV7-2,many,TRBD2,TRBJ2-1,CASSSSGGAYNEQFF,TGTGCCAGCAGCTCTAGCGGGGGGGCCTACAATGAGCAGTTCTTC
TRBV18,few,-,TRBJ2-6,CASSPASSGANVLTF,TGTGCCAGCTCACCGGCAAGCTCTGGGGCCAACGTCCTGACTTTC
TRBV20-1,-,-,TRBJ2-2,CSASRQGPNTGELFF,TGCAGTGCTAGCAGGCAGGGACCCAACACCGGGGAGCTGTTTTTT
TRBV20-1,-,TRBD1,TRBJ1-1,CSARDRTGVDTEAFF,TGCAGTGCTAGAGACCGGACAGGGGTGGACACTGAAGCTTTCTTT
TRBV11-2,-,-,TRBJ1-3,CASTQGVSGNTIYF,TGTGCCAGCACCCAGGGAGTCTCTGGAAACACCATATATTTT
TRBV5-1,many,-,TRBJ2-7,CASSLTSTYEQYF,TGCGCCAGCAGCTTGACTAGTACCTACGAGCAGTACTTC
TRBV20-1,-,-,TRBJ1-4,CSAIDTSTNEKLFF,TGCAGTGCTATTGACACTTCAACTAATGAAAAACTGTTTTTT
TRBV12-3/TRBV12-4,few,-,TRBJ1-2,CASSTGKIANYGYTF,TGTGCCAGCAGTACGGGGAAGATAGCTAACTATGGCTACACCTTC
TRBV4-1,-,TRBD2,TRBJ2-3,CASSQPGGGGLTDTQYF,TGCGCCAGCAGCCAGCCTGGCGGCGGGGGACTCACAGATACGCAGTATTTT
TRBV28,-,-,TRBJ2-3,CDSSLRRLDYSGTDTQYF,TGTGACAGCAGTTTGCGACGACTCGATTATAGCGGAACAGATACGCAGTATTTT
TRBV6-5,-,-,TRBJ2-1,CASSYSWGSSYNEQFF,TGTGCCAGCAGTTACTCTTGGGGGAGCTCCTACAATGAGCAGTTCTTC
TRBV4-1,many,-,TRBJ2-5,CASSQFPAKETQYF,TGCGCCAGCAGCCAATTTCCAGCTAAAGAGACCCAGTACTTC
TRBV6-5,few,TRBD2,TRBJ2-5,CASRLTSAQETQYF,TGTGCCAGCAGACTTACTAGCGCCCAAGAGACCCAGTACTTC
TRBV19,few,TRBD1,TRBJ1-1,CASSTRTGSLGAFF,TGTGCCAGTAGTACCCGGACAGGCAGCCTAGGAGCTTTCTTT
TRBV10-3,-,TRBD1,TRBJ1-3,CAISGQGSSGNTIYF,TGTGCCATCAGTGGACAGGGGTCCTCTGGAAACACCATATATTTT
TRBV7-3,-,TRBD2,TRBJ2-3,CASSRAGGPDTQYF,TGTGCCAGCAGCCGAGCGGGGGGGCCAGATACGCAGTATTTT
TRBV15,-,-,TRBJ2-5,CATGSGYQETQYF,TGTGCCACCGGCAGCGGGTACCAAGAGACCCAGTACTTC
TRBV12-3/TRBV12-4,-,-,TRBJ2-1,CASSLGGRGYNEQFF,TGTGCCAGCAGTCTAGGGGGGCGAGGATACAATGAGCAGTTCTTC
TRBV20-1,few,-,TRBJ2-3,CSAAGISTDTQYF,TGCAGTGCTGCGGGGATTAGCACAGATACGCAGTATTTT
TRBV27,-,-,TRBJ2-4,CASSLSGWDNIQYF,TGTGCCAGCAGTTTGTCCGGATGGGATAACATTCAGTACTTC
TRBV7-2,many,TRBD2,TRBJ2-1,CASSATSGDYNEQFF,TGTGCCAGCAGCGCAACTAGCGGGGATTACAATGAGCAGTTCTTC
TRBV5-1,-,-,TRBJ1-1,CASSIKQGGEAFF,TGCGCCAGCAGCATCAAACAAGGAGGGGAAGCTTTCTTT
TRBV2,-,TRBD1,TRBJ2-7,CASSYTGGADEQYF,TGTGCCAGCAGTTATACAGGGGGCGCCGACGAGCAGTACTTC
TRBV29-1,-,-,TRBJ2-5,CSVDANQETQYF,TGCAGCGTTGACGCCAACCAAGAGACCCAGTACTTC
TRBV30,few,-,TRBJ2-5,CAWSVEGRLAETQYF,TGTGCCTGGAGTGTGGAGGGGAGACTGGCGGAGACCCAGTACTTC
TRBV12-3/TRBV12-4,few,-,TRBJ1-2,CASSLVVPSYGYTF,TGTGCCAGCAGTTTAGTCGTCCCCTCATATGGCTACACCTTC
TRBV11-2,-,TRBD1,TRBJ2-5,CASSPPPGQGTQYF,TGTGCCAGCAGCCCCCCCCCGGGACAGGGGACCCAGTACTTC
TRBV4-3,-,TRBD1,TRBJ1-4,CASSLWGGTGNEKLFF,TGCGCCAGCAGCCTATGGGGAGGGACAGGGAATGAAAAACTGTTTTTT
TRBV12-3/TRBV12-4,-,-,TRBJ2-6,CASGIDTGANVLTF,TGTGCCAGCGGTATCGATACTGGGGCCAACGTCCTGACTTTC
TRBV9,-,TRBD1,TRBJ1-2,CASSVGTGNFGYTF,TGTGCCAGCAGCGTCGGGACAGGGAATTTTGGCTACACCTTC
TRBV4-1,-,-,TRBJ1-1,CASSQEARVSNTEAFF,TGCGCCAGCAGCCAAGAGGCCAGGGTCTCGAACACTGAAGCTTTCTTT
TRBV6-5,-,-,TRBJ1-2,CASSRANYGYTF,TGTGCCAGCAGTCGGGCTAACTATGGCTACACCTTC
TRBV7-6,-,-,TRBJ1-2,CASSDPLQPQGYTF,TGTGCCAGCAGCGACCCCCTACAGCCACAGGGCTACACCTTC
TRBV9,few,TRBD1,TRBJ2-2,CASSPSGGGTGELFF,TGTGCCAGCAGCCCCTCAGGGGGCGGCACCGGGGAGCTGTTTTTT
TRBV7-2,few,-,TRBJ2-1,CASSLDGWGAFF,TGTGCCAGCAGCTTAGATGGGTGGGGGGCGTTCTTC